This TCR beta chain emerged from a study of sequential checkpoint blockade in melanoma. Study in general: Arm A got nivolumab then ipilimumab; arm B the reverse, 1:1.

Per the germline V gene, CDR1 is WSHSY and CDR2 is SAAADI. The CDR3 runs 13 residues. V was clipped by 10 bases and J by 0 bases, with 12 bases between them. Produced via immunoSEQ multiplex PCR; TCRdb's table is partial and in-frame only. The table includes some 30,000 clones, roughly 90% detected once. Treatment denoted: randomized to nivolumab then ipilimumab (arm A) or the reverse (arm B). This material consisted of CD8+ T cells sorted from blood (inferred from file names), taken from a patient given nivolumab and ipilimumab in sequence. This receptor was obtained from a human donor with melanoma. V usage is TRBV10-2 and J usage is TRBJ1-1, with a possible D match to TRBD1 (5 bases). CDR3 loop: CATRQPMNTEAFF. The CDR3 coding sequence is TGCGCCACAAGACAGCCCATGAACACTGAAGCTTTCTTT.